This T cell receptor (beta chain) appears in the sequencing data of a study of T cell responses to AZD1222 COVID-19 vaccine. Regarding the study as a whole: A rise in Spike-specific TCR breadth and depth followed two AZD1222 doses. Nearly half of spike-specific TCRs reportedly target unmutated variant regions. Repertoires were collected only later (after the peak T cell response had occurred). White British ancestry dominated among donors, who included more females, and clonal diversity was possibly underestimated.

In the case of this clone: Its antigen is currently unknown.

V lost 5 bases and J 7 bases, leaving 14 bases between the germline ends. This CDR3 comprises 14 residues. Looked up from germline, CDR1 is SGHTA and CDR2 is FQGNSA. Data came from immunoSEQ multiplex PCR; TCRdb stores just in-frame clones and leaves some out. In the table there are about 150,000 clones, more than 75% of which are singletons. The sample consisted of peripheral blood, taken 28 days after the second AZD1222 dose. The chain couples TRBV7-2 to TRBJ2-2; no definite D call. The receptor comes from an adult who received the AZD1222 COVID-19 vaccine. The CDR3 DNA reads TGTGCCAGCAGCCCCCTCCGACCCGGCGGGGAGCTGTTTTTT. This codes for CASSPLRPGGELFF.